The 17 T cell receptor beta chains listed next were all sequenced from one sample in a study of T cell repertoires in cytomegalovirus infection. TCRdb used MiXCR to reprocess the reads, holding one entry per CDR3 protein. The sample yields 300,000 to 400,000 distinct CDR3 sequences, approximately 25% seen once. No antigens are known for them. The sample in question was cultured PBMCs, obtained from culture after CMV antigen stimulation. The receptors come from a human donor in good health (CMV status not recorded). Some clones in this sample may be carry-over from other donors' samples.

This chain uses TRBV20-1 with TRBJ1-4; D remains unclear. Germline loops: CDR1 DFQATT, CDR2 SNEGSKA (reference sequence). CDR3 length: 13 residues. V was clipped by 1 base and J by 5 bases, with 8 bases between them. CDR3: CSARGASNEKLFF. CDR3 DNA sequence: TGCAGTGCTAGAGGGGCCTCAAATGAAAAACTGTTTTTT.

The CDR3 DNA reads as TGTGCCAGCAGCTTAGGAAGGTCTAGCAATCAGCCCCAGCATTTT. Translated: CASSLGRSSNQPQHF. V and J are TRBV7-2 and TRBJ1-5; the D is unclear. The CDR3 consists of 15 residues. V dropped 1 base and J dropped 0 bases, with 7 bases sitting between them. From germline, CDR1 is SGHTA and CDR2 FQGNSA.

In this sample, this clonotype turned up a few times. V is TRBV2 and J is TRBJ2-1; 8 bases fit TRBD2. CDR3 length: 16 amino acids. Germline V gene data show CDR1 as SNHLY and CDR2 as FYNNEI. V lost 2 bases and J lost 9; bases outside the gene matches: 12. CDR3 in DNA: TGTGCCAGCAGTGAACCGGGCGGGACTAGATCTGCTGAGCAGTTCTTC. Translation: CASSEPGGTRSAEQFF.

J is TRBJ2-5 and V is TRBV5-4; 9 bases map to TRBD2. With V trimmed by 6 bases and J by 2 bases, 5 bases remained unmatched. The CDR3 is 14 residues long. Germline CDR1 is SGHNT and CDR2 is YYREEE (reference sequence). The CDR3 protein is CASTPGLAQETQYF. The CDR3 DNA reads TGTGCCAGCACCCCGGGACTAGCACAAGAGACCCAGTACTTC.

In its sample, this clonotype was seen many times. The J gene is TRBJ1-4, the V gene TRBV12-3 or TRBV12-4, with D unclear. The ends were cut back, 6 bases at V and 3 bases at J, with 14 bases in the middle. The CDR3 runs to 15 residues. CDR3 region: CASSPTEVPNEKLFF. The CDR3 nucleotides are TGTGCCAGCAGCCCAACAGAAGTCCCTAATGAAAAACTGTTTTTT.

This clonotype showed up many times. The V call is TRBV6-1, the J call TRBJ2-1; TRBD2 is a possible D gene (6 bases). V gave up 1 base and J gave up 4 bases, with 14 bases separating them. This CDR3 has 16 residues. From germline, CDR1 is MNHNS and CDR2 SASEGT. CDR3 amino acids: CASSEVGLAPYNEQFF. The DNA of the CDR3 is TGTGCCAGCAGTGAAGTTGGGCTAGCGCCTTACAATGAGCAGTTCTTC.

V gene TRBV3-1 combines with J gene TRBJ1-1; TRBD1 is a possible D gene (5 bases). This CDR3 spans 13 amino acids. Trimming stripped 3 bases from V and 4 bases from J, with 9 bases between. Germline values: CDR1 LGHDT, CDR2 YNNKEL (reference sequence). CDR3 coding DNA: TGTGCCAGCAGCCAGCCCGGGGGCACTGAAGCTTTCTTT. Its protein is CASSQPGGTEAFF.

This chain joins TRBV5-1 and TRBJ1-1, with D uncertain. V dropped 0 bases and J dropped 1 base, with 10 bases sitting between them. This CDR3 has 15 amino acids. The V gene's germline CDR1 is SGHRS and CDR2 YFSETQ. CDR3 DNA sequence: TGCGCCAGCAGCTTGGATTGGGTTGCGAACACTGAAGCTTTCTTT. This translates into CASSLDWVANTEAFF.

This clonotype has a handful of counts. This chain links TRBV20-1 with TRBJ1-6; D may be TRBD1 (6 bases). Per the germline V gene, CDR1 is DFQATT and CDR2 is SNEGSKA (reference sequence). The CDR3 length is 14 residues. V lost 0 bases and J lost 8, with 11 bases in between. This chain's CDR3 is CSARDQGGDSPLHF. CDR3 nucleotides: TGCAGTGCTAGAGATCAAGGGGGAGATTCACCCCTCCACTTT.

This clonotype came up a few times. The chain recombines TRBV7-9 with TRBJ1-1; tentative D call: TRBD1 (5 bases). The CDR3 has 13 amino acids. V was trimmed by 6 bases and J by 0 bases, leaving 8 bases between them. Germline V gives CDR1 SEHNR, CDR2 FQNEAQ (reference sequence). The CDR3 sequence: CASRPRVNTEAFF. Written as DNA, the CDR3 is TGTGCCAGCAGGCCCAGGGTGAACACTGAAGCTTTCTTT.

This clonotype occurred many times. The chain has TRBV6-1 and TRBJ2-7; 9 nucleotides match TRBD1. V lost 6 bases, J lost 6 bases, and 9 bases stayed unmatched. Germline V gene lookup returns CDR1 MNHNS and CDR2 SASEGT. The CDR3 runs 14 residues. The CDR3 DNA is TGTGCCAGCAGAGGACCGGGACAGGGTGGCGAGCAGTACGTC. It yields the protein CASRGPGQGGEQYV.

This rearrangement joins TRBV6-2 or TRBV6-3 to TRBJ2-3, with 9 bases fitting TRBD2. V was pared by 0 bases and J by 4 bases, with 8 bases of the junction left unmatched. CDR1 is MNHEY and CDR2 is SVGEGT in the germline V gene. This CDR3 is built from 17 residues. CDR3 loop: CASSYSSVLAGPDTQYF. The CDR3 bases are TGTGCCAGCAGTTACTCGAGTGTTCTAGCGGGACCAGATACGCAGTATTTT.

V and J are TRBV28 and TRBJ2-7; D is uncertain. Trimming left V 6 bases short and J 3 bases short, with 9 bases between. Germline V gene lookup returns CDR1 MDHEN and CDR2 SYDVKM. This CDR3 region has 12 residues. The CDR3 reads CASSLGDYEQYF. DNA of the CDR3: TGTGCCAGCAGCTTAGGAGACTACGAGCAGTACTTC.

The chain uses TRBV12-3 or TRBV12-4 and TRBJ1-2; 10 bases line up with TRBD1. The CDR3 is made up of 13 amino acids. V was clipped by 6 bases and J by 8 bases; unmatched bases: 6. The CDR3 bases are TGTGCCAGCAGAATCGGGACAGGGGCGGGCTACACCTTC. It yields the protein CASRIGTGAGYTF.

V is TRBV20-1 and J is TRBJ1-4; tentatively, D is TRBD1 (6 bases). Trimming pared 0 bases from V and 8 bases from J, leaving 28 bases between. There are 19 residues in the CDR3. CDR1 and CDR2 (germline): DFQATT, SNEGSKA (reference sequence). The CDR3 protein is CSARDPAMPETGIWEKLFF. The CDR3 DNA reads TGCAGTGCTAGAGACCCCGCAATGCCCGAGACAGGTATATGGGAAAAACTGTTTTTT.

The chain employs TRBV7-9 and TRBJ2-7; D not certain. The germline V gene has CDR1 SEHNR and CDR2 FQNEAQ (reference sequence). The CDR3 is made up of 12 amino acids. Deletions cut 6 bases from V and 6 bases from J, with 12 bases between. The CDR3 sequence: CASSPEPLEQYV. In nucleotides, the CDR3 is TGTGCCAGCAGTCCAGAGCCCCTCGAGCAGTACGTC.

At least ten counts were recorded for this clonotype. The CDR3 loop is CASSLYPPPYEQYV. The CDR3 bases are TGTGCCAGCAGCTTATATCCTCCACCCTACGAGCAGTACGTC. The rearrangement joins TRBV7-2 to TRBJ2-7; D gene ambiguous. Germline-derived CDR1 and CDR2 are SGHTA and FQGNSA. The V end lost 2 bases, the J end lost 2 bases, and 10 bases lay between the germline ends. This CDR3 has 14 residues.